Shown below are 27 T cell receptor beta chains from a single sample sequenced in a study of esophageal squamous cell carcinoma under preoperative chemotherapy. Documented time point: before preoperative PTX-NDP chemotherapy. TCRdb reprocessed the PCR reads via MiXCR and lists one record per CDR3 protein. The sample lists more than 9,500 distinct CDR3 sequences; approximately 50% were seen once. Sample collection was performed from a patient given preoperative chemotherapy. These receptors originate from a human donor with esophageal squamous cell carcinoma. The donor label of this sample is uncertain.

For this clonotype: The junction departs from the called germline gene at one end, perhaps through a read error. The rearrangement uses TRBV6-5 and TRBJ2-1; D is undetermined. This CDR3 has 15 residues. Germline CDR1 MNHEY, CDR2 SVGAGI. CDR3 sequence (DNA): TGTGCCAGCAGTTACTCCGGTGGCGGTGCAGAGACGCAGTACTTT. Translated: CASSYSGGGAETQYF.

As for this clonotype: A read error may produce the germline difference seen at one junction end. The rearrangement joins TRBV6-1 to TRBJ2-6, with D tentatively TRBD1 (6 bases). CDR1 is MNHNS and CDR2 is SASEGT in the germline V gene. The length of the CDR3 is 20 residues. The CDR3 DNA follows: TGTGCCAGCAGTAAGCGACAGGCCACCCAATCCTCCTCGTGGTCCTACGTCCAGACCTTC. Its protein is CASSKRQATQSSSWSYVQTF.

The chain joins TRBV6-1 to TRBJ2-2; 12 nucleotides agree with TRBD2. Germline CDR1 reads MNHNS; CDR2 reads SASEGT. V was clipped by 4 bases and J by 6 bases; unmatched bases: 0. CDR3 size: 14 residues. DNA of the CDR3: TGTGCCAGCAGTGGACTAGCGGGAGCCGGGGAGCTGTTTTTT. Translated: CASSGLAGAGELFF.

The CDR3: CASSPRSGRALTDTQYF. Written as DNA, the CDR3 is TGTGCCAGCAGCCCCCGTAGCGGGAGGGCCCTGACGGATACGCAGTATTTT. V and J are TRBV7-2 and TRBJ2-3; 11 nucleotides align to TRBD2. V was pared by 5 bases and J by 6 bases, with 13 bases of the junction left unmatched. Germline lookup yields CDR1 SGHTA and CDR2 FQGNSA. The CDR3 is 17 residues long.

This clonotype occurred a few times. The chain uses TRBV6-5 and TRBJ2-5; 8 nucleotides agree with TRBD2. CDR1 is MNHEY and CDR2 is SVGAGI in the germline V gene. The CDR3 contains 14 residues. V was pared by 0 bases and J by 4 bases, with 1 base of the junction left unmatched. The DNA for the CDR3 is TGTGCCAGCAGTTACTCGCGGGGGGCAGAGACCCAGTACTTC. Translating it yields CASSYSRGAETQYF.

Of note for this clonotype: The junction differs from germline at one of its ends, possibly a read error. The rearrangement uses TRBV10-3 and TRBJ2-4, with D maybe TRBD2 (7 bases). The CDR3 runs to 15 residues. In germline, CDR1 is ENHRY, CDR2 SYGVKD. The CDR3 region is CAGGWGGGGTDTQYF. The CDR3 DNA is TGTGCCGGGGGTTGGGGGGGGGGCGGTACAGATACGCAGTATTTC.

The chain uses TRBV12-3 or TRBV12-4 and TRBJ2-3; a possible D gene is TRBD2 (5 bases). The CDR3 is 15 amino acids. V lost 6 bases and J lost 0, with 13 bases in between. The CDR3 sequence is CASSLGAASTDTQYF. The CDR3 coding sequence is TGTGCCAGCAGCCTGGGAGCGGCTAGCACAGATACGCAGTATTTT.

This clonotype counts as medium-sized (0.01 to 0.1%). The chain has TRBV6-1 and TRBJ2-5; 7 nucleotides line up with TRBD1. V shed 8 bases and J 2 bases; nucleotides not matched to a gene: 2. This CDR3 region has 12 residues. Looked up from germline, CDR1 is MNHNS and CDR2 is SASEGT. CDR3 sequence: CASSGQQETQYF. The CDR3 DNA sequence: TGTGCCAGCTCGGGACAGCAAGAGACCCAGTACTTC.

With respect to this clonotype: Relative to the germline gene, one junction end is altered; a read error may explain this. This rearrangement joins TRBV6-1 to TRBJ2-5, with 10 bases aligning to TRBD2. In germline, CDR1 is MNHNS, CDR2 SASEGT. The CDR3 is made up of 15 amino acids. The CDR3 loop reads CARGSSGSDTETQYF. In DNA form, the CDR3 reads TGTGCCAGGGGGTCTAGCGGGAGTGACACAGAGACGCAGTACTTT.

As DNA, the CDR3 is TGTGCCAGCAGTTGGGACAGCTACGAGCAGTACTTC. This codes for CASSWDSYEQYF. The chain recombines TRBV6-5 with TRBJ2-1, with TRBD1 identical over 7 bases. The J call may be incorrect, as the DNA end agrees better with TRBJ2-7. This CDR3 is built from 12 residues. Germline assignment: CDR1 MNHEY and CDR2 SVGAGI.

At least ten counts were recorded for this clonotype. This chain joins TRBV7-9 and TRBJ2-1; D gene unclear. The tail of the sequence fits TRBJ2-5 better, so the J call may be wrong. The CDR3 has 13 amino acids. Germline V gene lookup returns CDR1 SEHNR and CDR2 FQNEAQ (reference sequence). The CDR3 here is CASSPPSSETQYF. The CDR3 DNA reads TGTGCCAGCAGCCCCCCCTCTTCAGAGACCCAGTACTTC.

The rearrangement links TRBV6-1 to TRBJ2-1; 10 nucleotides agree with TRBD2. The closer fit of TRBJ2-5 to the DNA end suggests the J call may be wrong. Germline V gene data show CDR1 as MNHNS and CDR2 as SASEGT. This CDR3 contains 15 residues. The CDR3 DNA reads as TGTGCCAGCAGTGAAACTAGCGGGACACAAGAGACCCAGTACTTC. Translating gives CASSETSGTQETQYF.

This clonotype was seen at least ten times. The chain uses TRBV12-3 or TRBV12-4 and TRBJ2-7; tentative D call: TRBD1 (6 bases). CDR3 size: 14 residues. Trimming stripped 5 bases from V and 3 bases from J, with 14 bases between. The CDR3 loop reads CASSVGHVYYEQYF. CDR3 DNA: TGTGCCAGCAGTGTGGGACATGTCTACTACGAGCAGTACTTC.

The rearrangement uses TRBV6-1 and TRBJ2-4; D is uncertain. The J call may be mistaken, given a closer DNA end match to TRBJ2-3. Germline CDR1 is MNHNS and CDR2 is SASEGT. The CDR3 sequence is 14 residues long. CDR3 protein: CASNEERAKDTQYF. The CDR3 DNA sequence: TGTGCCAGCAACGAAGAGAGAGCCAAAGACACGCAGTATTTT.

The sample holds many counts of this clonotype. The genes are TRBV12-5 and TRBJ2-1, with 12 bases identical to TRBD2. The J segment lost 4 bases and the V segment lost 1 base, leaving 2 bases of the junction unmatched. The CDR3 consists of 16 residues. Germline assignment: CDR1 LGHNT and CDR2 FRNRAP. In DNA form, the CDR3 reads TGTGCTAGTGGTTTGGCCACTAGCGGGAGGTACAATGAGCAGTTCTTC. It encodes CASGLATSGRYNEQFF.

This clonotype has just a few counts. CDR3 residues: CASRGQGYPGELFF. The CDR3 coding sequence is TGTGCCAGCAGGGGACAGGGGTATCCTGGGGAGCTGTTTTTT. The chain couples TRBV6-1 to TRBJ2-2, with 10 positions matching TRBD1. This CDR3 spans 14 amino acids. V shed 6 bases, J shed 8 bases, and the junction held 6 bases outside the gene matches. CDR1 and CDR2 from the germline V gene are MNHNS and SASEGT.

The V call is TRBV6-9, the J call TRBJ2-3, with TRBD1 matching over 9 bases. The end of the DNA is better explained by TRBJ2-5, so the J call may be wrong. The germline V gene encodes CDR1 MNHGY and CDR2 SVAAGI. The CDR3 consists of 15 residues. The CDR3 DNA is TGTGCCAGCAGCTCCGAACAGGGGGCTCGGGAGACCCAGTACTTC. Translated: CASSSEQGARETQYF.

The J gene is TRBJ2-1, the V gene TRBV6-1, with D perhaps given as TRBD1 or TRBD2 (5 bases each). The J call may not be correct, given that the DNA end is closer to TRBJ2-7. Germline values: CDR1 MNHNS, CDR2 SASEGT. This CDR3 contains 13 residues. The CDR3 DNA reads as TGTGCCAGCACACGGGGCAGCGTCTACGAGCAGTACTTC. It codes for CASTRGSVYEQYF.

The CDR3 here is CASSPEQPPSSGYTF. In DNA form, the CDR3 reads TGTGCCAGCAGCCCAGAACAGCCCCCCTCTTCTGGCTACACCTTC. This rearrangement joins TRBV7-2 to TRBJ1-2, with D uncertain. CDR3 length: 15 amino acids. The germline CDR1 and CDR2 sequences are SGHTA and FQGNSA. V was shortened by 5 bases and J by 7 bases, with 20 bases between the two germline ends.

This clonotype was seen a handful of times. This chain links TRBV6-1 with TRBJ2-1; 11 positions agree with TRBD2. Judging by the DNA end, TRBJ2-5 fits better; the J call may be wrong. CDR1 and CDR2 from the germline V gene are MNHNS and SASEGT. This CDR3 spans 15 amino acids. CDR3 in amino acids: CASSEIAGGQETQYF. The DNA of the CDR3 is TGTGCCAGCAGTGAAATAGCGGGGGGGCAAGAGACCCAGTACTTC.

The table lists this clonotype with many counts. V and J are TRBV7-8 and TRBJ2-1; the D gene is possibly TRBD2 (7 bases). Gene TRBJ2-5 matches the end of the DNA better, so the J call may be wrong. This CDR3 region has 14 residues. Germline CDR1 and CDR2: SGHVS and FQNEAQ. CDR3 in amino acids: CASSLGGPRETQYF. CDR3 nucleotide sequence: TGTGCCAGCAGCTTGGGGGGGCCCCGGGAGACCCAGTACTTC.

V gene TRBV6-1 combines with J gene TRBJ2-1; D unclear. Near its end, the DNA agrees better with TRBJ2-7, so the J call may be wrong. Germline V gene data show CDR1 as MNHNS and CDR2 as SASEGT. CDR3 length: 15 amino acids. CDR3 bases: TGTGCCAGCAGTGAAGCGCCAGGCTTGACGAACGAGCAGTACTTC. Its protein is CASSEAPGLTNEQYF.

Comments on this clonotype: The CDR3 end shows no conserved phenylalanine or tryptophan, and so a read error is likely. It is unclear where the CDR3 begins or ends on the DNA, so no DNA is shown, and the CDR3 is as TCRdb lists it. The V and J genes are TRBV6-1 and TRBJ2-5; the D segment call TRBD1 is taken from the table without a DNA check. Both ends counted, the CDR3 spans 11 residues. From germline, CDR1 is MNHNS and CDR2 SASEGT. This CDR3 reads CASRGRETQLL.

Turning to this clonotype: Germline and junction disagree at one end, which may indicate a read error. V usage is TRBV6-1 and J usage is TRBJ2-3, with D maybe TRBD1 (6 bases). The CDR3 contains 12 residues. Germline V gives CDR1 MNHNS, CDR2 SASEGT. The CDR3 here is CASFTGIDTQYF. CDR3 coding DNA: TGTGCCAGTTTCACAGGGATAGATACTCAGTATTTT.

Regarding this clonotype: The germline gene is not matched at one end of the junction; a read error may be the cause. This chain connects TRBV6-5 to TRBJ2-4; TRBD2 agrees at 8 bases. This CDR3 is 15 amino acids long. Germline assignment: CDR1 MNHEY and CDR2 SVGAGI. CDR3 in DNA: TGTGCCAGCGGTTTGGGGCGGGGGGCCAAAAACATGCAGTACTTC. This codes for CASGLGRGAKNMQYF.

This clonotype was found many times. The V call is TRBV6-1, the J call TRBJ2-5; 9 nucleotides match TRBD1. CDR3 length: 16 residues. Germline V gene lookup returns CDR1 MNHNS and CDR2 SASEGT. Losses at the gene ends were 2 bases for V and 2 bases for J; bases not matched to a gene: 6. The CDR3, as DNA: TGTGCCAGCAGTGAACGGGGGACAGGGTGGCAAGAGACCCAGTACTTC. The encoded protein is CASSERGTGWQETQYF.

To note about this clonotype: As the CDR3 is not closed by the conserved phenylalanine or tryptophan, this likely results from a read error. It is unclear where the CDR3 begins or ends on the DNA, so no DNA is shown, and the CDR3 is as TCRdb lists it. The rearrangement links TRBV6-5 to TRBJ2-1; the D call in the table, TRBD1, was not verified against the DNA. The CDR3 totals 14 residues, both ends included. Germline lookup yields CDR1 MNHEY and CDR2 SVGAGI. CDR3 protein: CASGLQGEEETQFL.